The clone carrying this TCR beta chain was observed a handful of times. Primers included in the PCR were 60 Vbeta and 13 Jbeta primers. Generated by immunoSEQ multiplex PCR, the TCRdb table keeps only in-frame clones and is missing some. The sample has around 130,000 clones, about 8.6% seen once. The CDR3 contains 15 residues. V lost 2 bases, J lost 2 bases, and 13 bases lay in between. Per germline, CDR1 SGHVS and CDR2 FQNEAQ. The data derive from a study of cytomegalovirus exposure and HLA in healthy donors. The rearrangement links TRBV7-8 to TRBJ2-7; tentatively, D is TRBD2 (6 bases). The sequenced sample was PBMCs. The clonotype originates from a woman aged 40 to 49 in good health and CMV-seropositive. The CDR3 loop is CASSLFSGSPYEQYF. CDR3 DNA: TGTGCCAGCAGCTTATTTTCCGGGAGCCCCTACGAGCAGTACTTC. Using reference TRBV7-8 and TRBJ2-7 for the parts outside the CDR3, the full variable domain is GAGVSQSPRYKVAKRGQDVALRCDPISGHVSLFWYQQALGQGPEFLTYFQNEAQLDKSGLPSDRFFAERPEGSVSTLKIQRTQQEDSAVYLCASSLFSGSPYEQYFGPGTRLTVT.